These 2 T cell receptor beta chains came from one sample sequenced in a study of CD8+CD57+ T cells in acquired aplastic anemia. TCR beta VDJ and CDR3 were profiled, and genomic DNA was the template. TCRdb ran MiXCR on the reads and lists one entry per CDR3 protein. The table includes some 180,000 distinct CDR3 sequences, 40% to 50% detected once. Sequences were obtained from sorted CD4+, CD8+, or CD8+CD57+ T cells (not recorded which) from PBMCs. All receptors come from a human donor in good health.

Written as DNA, the CDR3 is TGTGCCAGCAGCTCGACAGGTTACAATGAGCAGTTCTTC. It encodes CASSSTGYNEQFF. The chain couples TRBV7-3 to TRBJ2-5, with D perhaps matching TRBD1 (6 bases). The closer fit of TRBJ2-1 to the DNA end suggests the J call may be wrong. The germline CDR1 and CDR2 sequences are SGHTA and FQGTGA. This CDR3 spans 13 amino acids.

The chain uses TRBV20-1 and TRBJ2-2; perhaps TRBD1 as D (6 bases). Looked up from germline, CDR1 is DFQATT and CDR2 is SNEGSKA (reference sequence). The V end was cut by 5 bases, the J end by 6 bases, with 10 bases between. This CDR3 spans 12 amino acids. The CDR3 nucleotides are TGCAGTGCTGCCAGGGGCGCCGGGGAGCTGTTTTTT. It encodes CSAARGAGELFF.